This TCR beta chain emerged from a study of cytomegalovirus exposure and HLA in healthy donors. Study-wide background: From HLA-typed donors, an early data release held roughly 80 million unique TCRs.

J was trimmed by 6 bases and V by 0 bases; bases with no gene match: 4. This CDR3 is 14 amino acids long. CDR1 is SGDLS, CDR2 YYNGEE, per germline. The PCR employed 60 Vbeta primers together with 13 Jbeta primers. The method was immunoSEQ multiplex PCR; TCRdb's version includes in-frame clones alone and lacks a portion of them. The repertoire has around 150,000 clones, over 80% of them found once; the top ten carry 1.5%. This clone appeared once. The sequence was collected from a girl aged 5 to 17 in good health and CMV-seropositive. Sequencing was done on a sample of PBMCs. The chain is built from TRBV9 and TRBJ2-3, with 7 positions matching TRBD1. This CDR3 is CASSVVTGQDTQYF. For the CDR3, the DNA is TGTGCCAGCAGCGTAGTGACAGGGCAGGATACGCAGTATTTT.